Shown below are 15 T cell receptor beta chains from a single sample sequenced in a study of regulatory and conventional T cells in RAG deficiency. Profiled with immunoSEQ multiplex PCR; TCRdb holds only in-frame clones, not every one. The sample carries around 30,000 clones, 90% to 95% recorded once. Conventional CD4+ T cells were sorted from blood as CD25-low CD127-high cells. These data were also reused for a study on regulatory T cells. Per that paper: Amplification used 52 TRBV primers and 13 TRBJ primers.

The material sequenced was CD25- CD4+ T cells sorted from blood. All receptors come from a human donor in good health.

The CDR3 coding sequence is TGTGCCAGCAGCTTGGGTGCCGGAGGCTCCTACAATGAGCAGTTCTTC. It translates to CASSLGAGGSYNEQFF. V gene TRBV5-5 combines with J gene TRBJ2-1; perhaps TRBD2 as D (5 bases). V dropped 0 bases and J dropped 0 bases, with 10 bases sitting between them. The length of the CDR3 is 16 residues. Germline V CDR1 and CDR2: SGHKS, YYEKEE (reference sequence).

V and J are TRBV5-4 and TRBJ1-3; tentatively, D is TRBD1 (6 bases). Trimming cost V 4 bases and J 4 bases, with 15 bases left between them. CDR1 and CDR2 from the germline V gene are SGHNT and YYREEE (reference sequence). This CDR3 is 15 amino acids long. CDR3: CASSRAGASGNTIYF. CDR3 DNA: TGTGCCAGCAGCCGCGCGGGGGCCTCAGGAAACACCATATATTTT. The full variable domain, its missing parts supplied by reference TRBV5-4 and TRBJ1-3, is ETGVTQSPTHLIKTRGQQVTLRCSSQSGHNTVSWYQQALGQGPQFIFQYYREEENGRGNFPPRFSGLQFPNYSSELNVNALELDDSALYLCASSRAGASGNTIYFGEGSWLTVV.

The rearrangement uses TRBV5-6 and TRBJ1-1; 8 bases match TRBD1. V trimming: 0 bases; J trimming: 0 bases; junction bases outside the gene matches: 10. The CDR3 is 18 residues long. CDR1 SGHDT and CDR2 YYEEEE come from the germline V gene. The CDR3: CASSLAYFAGGLNTEAFF. CDR3 in DNA: TGTGCCAGCAGCTTGGCCTATTTCGCAGGGGGCTTGAACACTGAAGCTTTCTTT.

The J gene is TRBJ2-1, the V gene TRBV5-8; 10 bases are shared with TRBD2. Per the germline V gene, CDR1 is SGHTS and CDR2 is YDEGEE. This CDR3 comprises 16 residues. V was clipped by 2 bases and J by 5 bases; unmatched bases: 7. CDR3 protein: CASSFLAGAYDNEQFF. The CDR3, as DNA: TGTGCCAGCAGCTTCCTAGCGGGGGCCTATGACAATGAGCAGTTCTTC.

J is TRBJ2-2 and V is TRBV5-5, with 7 positions matching TRBD2. This CDR3 comprises 16 residues. Germline CDR1 SGHKS, CDR2 YYEKEE (reference sequence). V lost 0 bases to trimming and J lost 0 bases; unmatched junction nucleotides: 2. CDR3 DNA: TGTGCCAGCAGCTTGGTAGCGGGTCCGAACACCGGGGAGCTGTTTTTT. As protein: CASSLVAGPNTGELFF.

Notes on this clone: Other DNA sequences in the sample encode the same CDR3. The chain has TRBV6-5 and TRBJ2-1; TRBD1 is a possible D gene (5 bases). Per the germline V gene, CDR1 is MNHEY and CDR2 is SVGAGI. V lost 6 bases to trimming and J lost 5 bases, with 14 bases between them. This CDR3 contains 14 residues. The CDR3 nucleotides read TGTGCCAGCAGCTTAGGTCGCAGGGACAATGAGCAGTTCTTC. It specifies CASSLGRRDNEQFF.

This chain connects TRBV2 to TRBJ2-7; 9 positions match TRBD2. Germline values: CDR1 SNHLY, CDR2 FYNNEI. There are 18 residues in the CDR3. The V gene end was trimmed by 3 bases and the J gene end by 4 bases; junction bases not matched to a gene: 16. The CDR3 sequence: CASSDSRGGLIGFYEQYF. The CDR3 bases are TGTGCCAGCAGTGACTCGCGGGGGGGCCTGATCGGATTTTACGAGCAGTACTTC.

This clone was seen only once. The rearrangement uses TRBV9 and TRBJ2-2; D unresolved. CDR1 SGDLS and CDR2 YYNGEE come from the germline V gene. The V and J ends lost 3 bases and 6 bases respectively, with 9 bases between them. The length of the CDR3 is 13 residues. For the CDR3, the DNA is TGTGCCAGCAGCGCATGGGCTTCCGGGGAGCTGTTTTTT. This codes for CASSAWASGELFF.

The CDR3 loop is CASSNLAGDSYEQYF. The DNA for the CDR3 is TGCGCCAGCAGCAACCTAGCGGGGGACTCCTACGAGCAGTACTTC. The chain links TRBV10-2 to TRBJ2-7, with 10 bases aligning to TRBD2. Trimming cost V 6 bases and J 0 bases; bases outside gene matches: 5. CDR3 length equals 15 residues. The germline V gene encodes CDR1 WSHSY and CDR2 SAAADI.

This clone was observed a single time. V usage is TRBV6-1 and J usage is TRBJ2-1, with TRBD2 as a possible D gene (6 bases). V gave up 4 bases and J gave up 3 bases, with 16 bases separating them. CDR1 is MNHNS and CDR2 is SASEGT in the germline V gene. The CDR3 covers 16 residues. The CDR3 DNA reads TGTGCCAGCAGTGCCTACCGGGGGAGGAACTACAATGAGCAGTTCTTC. This sequence encodes CASSAYRGRNYNEQFF.

The chain employs TRBV5-1 and TRBJ1-2; TRBD1 might be the D (5 bases). V was pared by 4 bases and J by 4 bases, with 11 bases between. The V gene's germline CDR1 is SGHRS and CDR2 YFSETQ. The length of the CDR3 is 13 residues. CDR3 coding DNA: TGCGCCAGCAGCCGTACCGACAGCTATGGCTACACCTTC. Protein product: CASSRTDSYGYTF.

The V and J genes are TRBV6-6 and TRBJ1-2; 8 bases are shared with TRBD1. The J segment lost 4 bases and the V segment lost 6 bases, leaving 7 bases of the junction unmatched. The germline gives CDR1 MNHNY, CDR2 SVGAGI (reference sequence). The CDR3 contains 14 residues. The CDR3 region has the DNA TGTGCCAGCAGCCCGGGACAGGCGATCTATGGCTACACCTTC. Its translation: CASSPGQAIYGYTF.

The genes are TRBV6-1 and TRBJ1-2; 9 bases are a match to TRBD1. This CDR3 has 14 amino acids. J lost 2 bases, V lost 7 bases, and 5 bases had no gene match. Germline V gives CDR1 MNHNS, CDR2 SASEGT. The CDR3 spells CASNRDRGNYGYTF. The CDR3 DNA reads as TGTGCCAGCAACCGCGACAGGGGGAACTATGGCTACACCTTC.

The V gene is TRBV18, the J gene TRBJ2-2, with 10 positions matching TRBD2. In germline, CDR1 is KGHSH, CDR2 LQKENI. CDR3 size: 18 residues. Trimming at V came to 1 base and at J to 2 bases, leaving 7 bases not matched to a gene. The CDR3 sequence: CASSPRQAGGENTGELFF. CDR3 sequence (DNA): TGTGCCAGCTCACCACGCCAAGCGGGGGGGGAAAACACCGGGGAGCTGTTTTTT.

This chain uses TRBV7-2 with TRBJ2-2, with TRBD2 identical over 7 bases. The CDR3 has 15 residues. V trimming: 3 bases; J trimming: 4 bases; junction bases outside the gene matches: 5. The V gene's germline CDR1 is SGHTA and CDR2 FQGNSA. CDR3 bases: TGTGCCAGCAGCTTGGGGGGGAGAGGCACCGGGGAGCTGTTTTTT. It codes for CASSLGGRGTGELFF.